Each of the 13 T cell receptor beta chains below was sequenced from the same sample in a study of cytomegalovirus exposure and HLA in healthy donors. Sequenced by immunoSEQ multiplex PCR; TCRdb stores in-frame clones only, minus some. The profile covers around 66,000 clones, with around 97% appearing a single time and about 1.5% taken by the ten largest. Material: PBMCs. The receptors originated from a woman aged 18 to 35 in good health and CMV-seropositive.

The rearrangement links TRBV4-1 to TRBJ1-2; D not resolved. The CDR3 runs 14 residues. The V end lost 1 base, the J end lost 6 bases, and 12 bases lay between the germline ends. Per germline, CDR1 MGHRA and CDR2 YSYEKL. The CDR3: CASSQVLPKHGYTF. The CDR3 nucleotides read TGCGCCAGCAGCCAAGTCCTCCCTAAGCATGGCTACACCTTC.

V usage is TRBV5-3 and J usage is TRBJ2-2, with 8 bases identical to TRBD2. TRBV5-3 is an ORF, with its function uncertain. After removal of 5 bases from V and 6 bases from J, the junction contained 18 bases not matched to a gene. The CDR3 runs 18 residues. CDR3 coding DNA: TGTGCCAGAAGTTACCTACCCCAGCGGGAGACGTCTGCCGGGGAGCTGTTTTTT. The encoded protein is CARSYLPQRETSAGELFF.

As regards this clone: At one of its ends the junction is not consistent with the germline gene, which may arise from a read error. The chain uses TRBV7-7 and TRBJ2-5, with 7 bases aligning to TRBD2. CDR1 and CDR2 (germline): SSHAT, FNYEAQ (reference sequence). The CDR3 is 17 residues long. The CDR3 nucleotides are TGTGCTAGCAGCTTAGGGTCTAGCGGTTCCATGAAGGAGACCCAGTACTTC. Translated: CASSLGSSGSMKETQYF.

The chain joins TRBV27 to TRBJ2-5; 10 nucleotides align to TRBD2. V lost 4 bases, J lost 5 bases, and 7 bases stayed unmatched. Looked up from germline, CDR1 is MNHEY and CDR2 is SMNVEV (reference sequence). The CDR3 consists of 15 residues. CDR3 loop: CASSSPAGGPETQYF. In DNA, the CDR3 is TGTGCCAGCAGTTCCCCAGCGGGAGGGCCGGAGACCCAGTACTTC.

The chain couples TRBV6-5 to TRBJ2-7, with 11 bases fitting TRBD2. CDR1 is MNHEY, CDR2 SVGAGI, per germline. V was pared by 2 bases and J by 1 base, with 4 bases of the junction left unmatched. The CDR3 length is 16 residues. CDR3: CASSYGTSGRSYEQYF. The CDR3 nucleotides are TGTGCCAGCAGTTACGGGACTAGCGGAAGATCCTACGAGCAGTACTTC.

The gene calls are TRBV11-2 and TRBJ1-1; tentative D call: TRBD1 (6 bases). The length of the CDR3 is 14 residues. V was cut by 5 bases and J by 5 bases, with 15 bases left in between. Germline CDR1 is SGHAT and CDR2 is FQNNGV. The CDR3 DNA sequence: TGTGCCAGCAGCCTTACTAGGACAGAGACTGAAGCTTTCTTT. Translated, it gives CASSLTRTETEAFF. The full variable domain, its missing parts supplied by reference TRBV11-2 and TRBJ1-1, is EAGVAQSPRYKIIEKRQSVAFWCNPISGHATLYWYQQILGQGPKLLIQFQNNGVVDDSQLPKDRFSAERLKGVDSTLKIQPAKLEDSAVYLCASSLTRTETEAFFGQGTRLTVV.

Written as DNA, the CDR3 is TGTGCCAGCAGCTTCGGGACTAGCGGGAACCCATACGAGCAGTACTTC. It translates to CASSFGTSGNPYEQYF. V usage is TRBV7-9 and J usage is TRBJ2-7, with TRBD2 identical over 13 bases. The V and J ends lost 3 bases and 4 bases, in that order; junction bases with no gene match: 6. The germline V gene encodes CDR1 SEHNR and CDR2 FQNEAQ (reference sequence). The CDR3 runs 16 residues.

The chain carries TRBV28 and TRBJ2-1; D is unclear. This CDR3 has 10 amino acids. The ends were cut back, 10 bases at V and 9 bases at J, with 10 bases in the middle. Per germline, CDR1 MDHEN and CDR2 SYDVKM. The CDR3 DNA reads as TGTGCCACCTTAGATGGTGAGCAGTTCTTC. Translation gives CATLDGEQFF.

CDR3 DNA: TGTGCCAGCGCTACGGGGGGCGAGCAGTACTTC. It specifies CASATGGEQYF. The rearrangement uses TRBV27 and TRBJ2-7, with 7 bases identical to TRBD2. The CDR3 runs to 11 residues. J lost 6 bases, V lost 8 bases, and 4 bases had no gene match. Germline CDR1 is MNHEY and CDR2 is SMNVEV (reference sequence).

The chain couples TRBV30 to TRBJ2-1; TRBD2 matches at 8 bases. V trimming: 6 bases; J trimming: 5 bases; junction bases outside the gene matches: 15. CDR1 and CDR2 from the germline V gene are GTSNPN and SVGIG (reference sequence). The CDR3 extends over 16 amino acids. The CDR3 region has the DNA TGTGCCTGCCCCTTTTTAGCGGGACCGTACGACAATGAGCAGTTCTTC. Translating gives CACPFLAGPYDNEQFF.

Only one count was recorded for this clone. This chain joins TRBV28 and TRBJ2-5, with 11 bases matching TRBD1. J gave up 5 bases and V 5 bases, and 7 bases lay outside the gene matches. CDR3 length equals 15 residues. CDR1 is MDHEN and CDR2 is SYDVKM in the germline V gene. The CDR3 bases are TGTGCCAGCAGTCCTAGGACAGGGGGCTCTGAGACCCAGTACTTC. The encoded protein is CASSPRTGGSETQYF.

The genes are TRBV19 and TRBJ1-3; D gene uncertain. This CDR3 has 15 residues. CDR1 is LNHDA, CDR2 SQIVND, per germline (reference sequence). V lost 3 bases and J lost 6, with 15 bases in between. The CDR3 nucleotides are TGTGCCAGTAGTATTTCCGGGAGGAGAGAAAACACCATATATTTT. It codes for CASSISGRRENTIYF.

The chain combines TRBV19 with TRBJ2-7; tentative D call: TRBD2 (6 bases). The CDR3 spans 18 residues. V lost 9 bases, J lost 0 bases, and 27 bases lay in between. The germline V gene has CDR1 LNHDA and CDR2 SQIVND (reference sequence). CDR3 sequence reads: CARFGMGLRNPSSYEQYF. The CDR3 DNA follows: TGTGCCAGATTCGGAATGGGACTCAGAAACCCTAGCTCCTACGAGCAGTACTTC.